A selection of T cell receptor beta chains follows, all from one sample in a study of blood T cells in healthy people across ages. Via MiXCR, TCRdb re-called the 5' RACE reads, giving one row per CDR3 protein. The sample shows 2 million or so distinct CDR3 sequences, around 48% of them seen only once. Sequencing was done on a sample of blood. The receptors shown here come from a woman aged 40 to 50 in good health. The CDR3 runs from the conserved cysteine through the conserved F or W. Fields, in order: CDR3 length, D gene, V gene, clone size, J gene, CDR3 protein, CDR3 DNA. D genes are given only for firm matches. Clone sizes are given selectively: once, few, many, or a class where the clone is expanded.

>20|TRBD2|TRBV7-2|NA|TRBJ2-3
CASSLVLTSGGAPVTDTQYF
TGTGCCAGCAGCTTAGTGCTGACTAGCGGGGGGGCCCCTGTCACAGATACGCAGTATTTT
>14|NA|TRBV5-1|NA|TRBJ2-5
CASSLVGKLETQYF
TGCGCCAGCAGCTTGGTGGGAAAATTAGAGACCCAGTACTTC
>14|NA|TRBV28|once|TRBJ1-2
CASSFPPDSNGYTF
TGTGCCAGCAGTTTCCCCCCGGACAGCAATGGCTACACCTTC
>15|NA|TRBV20-1|once|TRBJ2-1
CSARSLGGLHNEQFF
TGCAGTGCTAGATCCTTGGGGGGGCTCCACAATGAGCAGTTCTTC
>16|TRBD2|TRBV12-3/TRBV12-4|NA|TRBJ2-4
CASSLGTSGTRNIQYF
TGTGCCAGCAGTCTAGGGACTAGCGGGACCAGAAACATTCAGTACTTC
>15|NA|TRBV7-2|NA|TRBJ2-5
CASTYTGGTQETQYF
TGTGCCAGCACCTACACGGGCGGGACACAAGAGACCCAGTACTTC
>18|TRBD2|TRBV5-1|NA|TRBJ2-3
CASSLYAGTSGGSDTQYF
TGCGCCAGCAGCTTGTACGCCGGGACTAGCGGGGGGTCAGATACGCAGTATTTT
>12|NA|TRBV5-6|few|TRBJ2-1
CASSASENEQFF
TGTGCCAGCAGCGCCTCCGAGAATGAGCAGTTCTTC
>15|TRBD2|TRBV9|few|TRBJ2-5
CASSVAVAGQETQYF
TGTGCCAGCAGCGTAGCAGTAGCGGGACAAGAGACCCAGTACTTC
>15|TRBD2|TRBV20-1|NA|TRBJ2-7
CSAPRGRANSYEQYF
TGCAGTGCGCCTCGGGGGAGGGCCAACTCCTACGAGCAGTACTTC
>15|NA|TRBV5-1|once|TRBJ2-3
CASSPVAVGTDTQYF
TGCGCCAGCAGCCCTGTAGCGGTCGGGACAGATACGCAGTATTTT
>13|TRBD1|TRBV20-1|NA|TRBJ2-7
CSAWDRLSYEQYF
TGCAGTGCTTGGGACAGGTTGTCCTACGAGCAGTACTTC
>15|TRBD1|TRBV6-2/TRBV6-3|NA|TRBJ1-1
CASSYSRDRLTEAFF
TGTGCCAGCAGTTACTCGAGGGACAGACTTACTGAAGCTTTCTTT
>18|NA|TRBV4-3|NA|TRBJ2-7
CASSRRWRPGPLANEQYF
TGCGCCAGCAGCCGAAGATGGCGGCCGGGCCCACTAGCCAACGAGCAGTACTTC
>16|NA|TRBV28|NA|TRBJ1-1
CASSLAGPGLNTEAFF
TGTGCCAGCAGTTTAGCGGGCCCAGGATTGAACACTGAAGCTTTCTTT
>11|NA|TRBV29-1|many|TRBJ2-7
CSVAGIYEQYF
TGCAGCGTGGCAGGGATCTACGAGCAGTACTTC
>16|NA|TRBV14|few|TRBJ2-7
CASSQGRGAGPYEQYF
TGTGCCAGCAGCCAAGGAAGAGGGGCAGGTCCCTACGAGCAGTACTTC
>13|NA|TRBV20-1|NA|TRBJ1-2
CSAGGQSSYGYTF
TGCAGTGCTGGTGGACAGTCTAGCTATGGCTACACCTTC
>14|NA|TRBV6-5|NA|TRBJ2-1
CASSYRETSASQFF
TGTGCCAGCAGTTACCGAGAAACAAGCGCGTCCCAGTTCTTC
>15|NA|TRBV15|few|TRBJ2-6
CATAAFESGANVLTF
TGTGCCACCGCCGCGTTCGAATCTGGGGCCAACGTCCTGACTTTC
>18|TRBD2|TRBV7-2|once|TRBJ2-5
CASSTWTSGGPGAETQYF
TGTGCCAGCAGCACTTGGACTAGCGGGGGGCCGGGTGCAGAGACCCAGTACTTC
>15|TRBD1|TRBV29-1|NA|TRBJ2-2
CSVEDGDRDTGELFF
TGCAGCGTTGAAGATGGTGACAGGGACACCGGGGAGCTGTTTTTT
>15|TRBD2|TRBV28|NA|TRBJ2-7
CASSLPTGTMHEQYF
TGTGCCAGCAGCCTCCCGACCGGGACTATGCACGAGCAGTACTTC
>15|NA|TRBV5-1|NA|TRBJ2-7
CASALGGGDSYEQYF
TGCGCCAGCGCCCTAGGAGGGGGTGACTCCTACGAGCAGTACTTC
>14|NA|TRBV9|NA|TRBJ2-5
CASSVDGDPETQYF
TGTGCCAGCAGCGTAGACGGGGACCCAGAGACCCAGTACTTC
>11|NA|TRBV29-1|NA|TRBJ2-7
CSGRRAGEQYF
TGCAGCGGTAGGAGGGCGGGTGAGCAGTACTTC
>15|TRBD1|TRBV7-9|NA|TRBJ2-1
CASSIGTGRINEQFF
TGTGCCAGCAGCATCGGGACAGGGAGAATCAATGAGCAGTTCTTC
>14|NA|TRBV21-1|NA|TRBJ1-2
CASIHHEVGYGHTF
TGTGCCAGCATCCACCATGAGGTGGGCTATGGCCACACCTTC
>13|NA|TRBV7-9|NA|TRBJ2-7
CASKLSGSHEQYF
TGTGCCAGCAAACTGTCAGGGTCCCACGAGCAGTACTTC
>15|TRBD1|TRBV5-1|once|TRBJ2-5
CASSSYGQGWETQYF
TGCGCCAGCAGCTCATACGGACAGGGATGGGAGACCCAGTACTTC
>16|TRBD1|TRBV6-5|NA|TRBJ2-7
CASRVAGQGSSYEQYF
TGTGCCAGCAGGGTGGCGGGACAGGGAAGCTCCTACGAGCAGTACTTC
>16|TRBD2|TRBV5-1|NA|TRBJ2-1
CASSLVAGGPGNEQFF
TGCGCCAGCAGCTTGGTAGCGGGGGGGCCTGGGAATGAGCAGTTCTTC
>16|NA|TRBV6-5|NA|TRBJ2-3
CASSYSGGIGADTQYF
TGTGCCAGCAGTTACTCCGGAGGGATTGGGGCAGATACGCAGTATTTT
>13|TRBD1|TRBV9|few|TRBJ1-2
CASGGRGPSGYTF
TGTGCCAGCGGTGGCAGGGGGCCTTCTGGCTACACCTTC
>11|NA|TRBV29-1|many|TRBJ2-5
CSVQRGETQYF
TGCAGCGTTCAAAGGGGGGAGACCCAGTACTTC
>16|TRBD1|TRBV14|NA|TRBJ2-3
CASSQRPGQWTDTQYF
TGTGCCAGCAGCCAAAGGCCGGGACAGTGGACAGATACGCAGTATTTT
>17|NA|TRBV11-3|NA|TRBJ2-1
CASSLGRGGSSYNEQFF
TGTGCCAGCAGCCTAGGGAGGGGGGGCAGCTCCTACAATGAGCAGTTCTTC
>19|TRBD2|TRBV28|NA|TRBJ2-1
CASSAIGLAGGSSYNEQFF
TGTGCCAGCAGTGCTATAGGACTAGCGGGGGGGAGCTCCTACAATGAGCAGTTCTTC
>14|TRBD1|TRBV12-3/TRBV12-4|NA|TRBJ1-4
CASSPTPTGAKLFF
TGTGCCAGCAGTCCCACCCCCACAGGGGCGAAACTGTTTTTT
>14|NA|TRBV2|NA|TRBJ2-5
CASSARQIQETQYF
TGTGCCAGCAGCGCTAGACAGATACAAGAGACCCAGTACTTC
>15|TRBD2|TRBV5-1|NA|TRBJ2-3
CASSLWSSGVDTQYF
TGCGCCAGCAGCTTGTGGTCTAGCGGGGTAGATACGCAGTATTTT
>15|TRBD2|TRBV15|NA|TRBJ2-3
CATSNLNRGGDTQYF
TGTGCCACCAGCAACCTGAACCGCGGGGGAGATACGCAGTATTTT
>17|TRBD2|TRBV28|NA|TRBJ2-3
CASRQGTSGLSTDTQYF
TGTGCCAGCAGACAAGGGACTAGCGGGTTAAGCACAGATACGCAGTATTTT
>13|NA|TRBV2|NA|TRBJ1-6
CAGAGTASSPLHF
TGTGCCGGGGCAGGGACGGCGAGTTCACCCCTCCACTTT
>13|NA|TRBV12-3/TRBV12-4|NA|TRBJ2-3
CASSRVSTDAQYF
TGTGCCAGCTCCAGGGTGAGCACAGATGCGCAGTATTTT
>14|TRBD1|TRBV20-1|few|TRBJ2-7
CSARGQGTYYEQYF
TGCAGTGCTAGGGGACAGGGGACTTACTACGAGCAGTACTTC
>17|NA|TRBV14|NA|TRBJ1-2
CASSQEARFAGGYGYTF
TGTGCCAGCAGCCAAGAGGCCCGATTTGCAGGTGGCTATGGCTACACCTTC
>17|NA|TRBV5-6|NA|TRBJ2-6
CPSSSELDPSGANVLTF
TGTCCCAGCAGCTCAGAATTGGATCCCTCTGGGGCCAACGTCCTGACTTTC
>13|NA|TRBV5-5|few|TRBJ2-7
CASSVGSHYEQYF
TGTGCCAGCAGCGTTGGATCCCACTACGAGCAGTACTTC
>15|TRBD2|TRBV20-1|NA|TRBJ2-3
CSARRLAGGTDTQYF
TGCAGTGCTAGGCGACTAGCGGGGGGTACAGATACGCAGTATTTT
>14|NA|TRBV4-3|many|TRBJ1-2
CASSQGGTNYGYTF
TGCGCCAGCAGCCAAGGGGGGACTAACTATGGCTACACCTTC
>14|NA|TRBV28|NA|TRBJ2-4
CASSLPGGLREQYF
TGTGCCAGCAGTTTGCCAGGGGGACTTCGTGAGCAGTACTTC
>12|NA|TRBV29-1|few|TRBJ2-5
CSVVGIRETQYF
TGCAGCGTTGTGGGCATTAGGGAGACCCAGTACTTC
>13|TRBD1|TRBV10-3|NA|TRBJ1-2
CAIRPGQGTPPTF
TGTGCCATCAGGCCGGGACAGGGGACCCCCCCCACCTTC
>17|NA|TRBV7-2|NA|TRBJ2-3
CASSLVKGALSTDTQYF
TGTGCCAGCAGCTTAGTTAAAGGGGCCCTCTCCACAGATACGCAGTATTTT
>15|TRBD2|TRBV6-4|NA|TRBJ2-1
CASSATSGGAPEQFF
TGTGCCAGCAGCGCCACTAGCGGGGGGGCCCCTGAGCAGTTCTTC
>14|NA|TRBV20-1|NA|TRBJ2-1
CSAGGGPNLNEQFF
TGCAGTGCCGGAGGAGGGCCCAACCTGAATGAGCAGTTCTTC
>15|TRBD2|TRBV12-3/TRBV12-4|few|TRBJ2-5
CASSLAGTRRETQYF
TGTGCCAGCAGTTTAGCCGGGACTAGGAGAGAGACCCAGTACTTC
>13|NA|TRBV7-3|few|TRBJ2-1
CASSGPPYNEQFF
TGTGCCAGCAGCGGACCCCCCTACAATGAGCAGTTCTTC